This is a list of T cell receptor beta chains from one sample in a study of radiotherapy plus CTLA-4 blockade in lung cancer. Assay: immunoSEQ multiplex PCR; the TCRdb copy retains only in-frame clones and omits some. The sample lists about 60,000 clones, around four fifths occurring once. The starting material was peripheral blood, obtained from a patient treated with radiotherapy plus ipilimumab. The receptor set was obtained from a human donor with non-small cell lung cancer who had a partial response to radiotherapy plus ipilimumab. The CDR3 runs from the conserved cysteine through the conserved F or W. Each record gives: clone size, J gene, V gene, D gene, CDR3 protein, CDR3 DNA. The D gene is left open where the match is weak. The listing skips clone size in some rows; elsewhere it reads once, few, many or a size class.

.	TRBJ1-5	TRBV28	TRBD1	CASSLRQGDSQPQHF	TGTGCCAGCAGCCTCCGACAGGGGGATAGTCAGCCCCAGCATTTT
.	TRBJ1-1	TRBV2	.	CASSLEGSGTEAFF	TGTGCCAGCAGTTTAGAGGGTTCGGGCACTGAAGCTTTCTTT
.	TRBJ1-2	TRBV4-2	.	CASSRETGKYGYTF	TGTGCCAGCAGCCGAGAAACAGGGAAGTATGGCTACACCTTC
.	TRBJ2-7	TRBV28	.	CASSHTVAEQYF	TGTGCCAGCAGTCATACAGTGGCCGAGCAGTACTTC
.	TRBJ2-3	TRBV29-1	.	CSVVSRRTSTDTQYF	TGCAGCGTTGTCTCCAGGAGGACTAGCACAGATACGCAGTATTTT
.	TRBJ1-6	TRBV5-1	.	CASSLDPSRSYNSPLHF	TGCGCCAGCAGCTTGGATCCCTCTCGCTCCTATAATTCACCCCTCCACTTT
.	TRBJ1-1	TRBV7-2	TRBD1	CASSQLGTGSNTEAFF	TGTGCCAGCAGTCAATTAGGGACAGGATCGAACACTGAAGCTTTCTTT
.	TRBJ2-7	TRBV6-5	TRBD2	CARPGLAVYEQYF	TGTGCCAGACCGGGACTAGCGGTGTACGAGCAGTACTTC
.	TRBJ1-1	TRBV28	TRBD1	CASILQGASEAFF	TGTGCCAGCATATTACAGGGGGCCAGTGAAGCTTTCTTT
.	TRBJ2-5	TRBV5-4	.	CASSNISQETQYF	TGTGCCAGCAGCAACATAAGTCAAGAGACCCAGTACTTC
few	TRBJ1-1	TRBV18	.	CASSPPSAGAEAFF	TGTGCCAGCTCACCACCGTCGGCAGGGGCAGAAGCTTTCTTT
.	TRBJ1-4	TRBV21-1	.	CASSKRRGRGAPKKLFF	TGTGCCAGCAGCAAAAGGAGGGGACGGGGGGCGCCGAAAAAACTGTTTTTT
.	TRBJ1-6	TRBV5-4	TRBD1	CASSLASGGKDNSPLHF	TGTGCCAGCAGCTTGGCCTCAGGGGGTAAAGATAATTCACCCCTCCACTTT
.	TRBJ2-5	TRBV6-5	.	CASSDLRRAETQYF	TGTGCCAGCAGTGATCTGAGGAGAGCAGAGACCCAGTACTTC
.	TRBJ2-5	TRBV28	.	CASIPTLKGETQYF	TGTGCCAGCATCCCGACTCTAAAGGGGGAGACCCAGTACTTC
.	TRBJ2-2	TRBV29-1	TRBD1	CSYRDRNTGELFF	TGCAGCTACCGGGACAGGAACACCGGGGAGCTGTTTTTT
.	TRBJ2-6	TRBV5-4	TRBD1	CASSTTGTGANVLTF	TGTGCCAGCAGCACGACAGGGACTGGGGCCAACGTCCTGACTTTC
.	TRBJ2-7	TRBV29-1	.	CRIQGYEQYF	TGCAGGATACAGGGCTACGAGCAGTACTTC
.	TRBJ2-7	TRBV7-9	.	CASSYQGQIYEQYF	TGTGCCAGCAGCTATCAGGGACAAATTTACGAGCAGTACTTC
.	TRBJ2-7	TRBV5-1	.	CASSLWTESYEQYF	TGCGCCAGCAGCTTGTGGACAGAATCCTACGAGCAGTACTTC
.	TRBJ1-6	TRBV6-1	TRBD1	CASSDGQGVTLHF	TGTGCCAGCAGTGACGGACAGGGAGTAACCCTCCACTTT
.	TRBJ1-1	TRBV11-2	.	CASSLASWGLANTEAFF	TGTGCCAGCAGCTTAGCAAGTTGGGGACTAGCGAACACTGAAGCTTTCTTT
.	TRBJ1-1	TRBV5-4	.	CASRLDSSYNTEAFF	TGTGCCAGCAGGTTGGACAGTTCATATAACACTGAAGCTTTCTTT
.	TRBJ2-7	TRBV6-1	.	CASSWEGGPYEQYF	TGTGCCAGCAGCTGGGAGGGGGGACCCTACGAGCAGTACTTC
once	TRBJ2-7	TRBV18	.	CASSPLAGTYEQYF	TGTGCCAGCTCACCACTCGCAGGGACCTACGAGCAGTACTTC
.	TRBJ1-5	TRBV6-1	.	CASSEMLGGYSNQPQHF	TGTGCCAGCAGTGAAATGTTGGGGGGTTATAGCAATCAGCCCCAGCATTTT
.	TRBJ1-3	TRBV9	TRBD1	CASSYSTGLGSGNTIYF	TGTGCCAGCAGCTACTCGACAGGGTTGGGCTCTGGAAACACCATATATTTT
.	TRBJ1-1	TRBV5-4	.	CASSLDLNTEAFF	TGTGCCAGCAGCTTGGACTTGAACACTGAAGCTTTCTTT
.	TRBJ1-4	TRBV7-9	TRBD1	CASSIGQAEKLFF	TGTGCCAGCAGCATTGGACAGGCTGAAAAACTGTTTTTT
.	TRBJ2-1	TRBV5-1	TRBD2	CANSYLAGASSEQFF	TGCGCCAACAGCTATTTAGCGGGGGCAAGCAGTGAGCAGTTCTTC
.	TRBJ1-6	TRBV10-3	TRBD1	CALRDRGDSPLHF	TGTGCCCTCCGGGACAGGGGTGATTCACCCCTCCACTTT
.	TRBJ1-2	TRBV6-1	TRBD1	CASRADRGPDGYTF	TGTGCCAGCAGGGCGGACAGGGGGCCGGATGGCTACACCTTC
.	TRBJ2-2	TRBV18	TRBD1	CASSRRQGTGELFF	TGTGCCAGCTCACGAAGACAGGGTACCGGGGAGCTGTTTTTT
.	TRBJ1-2	TRBV6-5	TRBD1	CASRDGQGRVSGYTF	TGTGCCAGCAGGGACGGACAGGGGAGGGTTAGTGGCTACACCTTC
.	TRBJ2-3	TRBV5-1	TRBD1	CASSPRQGRTDTQYF	TGCGCCAGCAGCCCTCGACAGGGACGCACAGATACGCAGTATTTT
.	TRBJ2-1	TRBV7-9	TRBD1	CASSFTQGAISYNEQFF	TGTGCCAGCAGCTTTACGCAGGGGGCCATATCTTACAATGAGCAGTTCTTC
.	TRBJ1-4	TRBV19	.	CASSMGRVGEKLFF	TGTGCCAGTAGTATGGGCAGGGTGGGCGAAAAACTGTTTTTT
.	TRBJ1-1	TRBV6-5	.	CASSWGVNTEAFF	TGTGCCAGCAGTTGGGGGGTGAACACTGAAGCTTTCTTT
.	TRBJ1-2	TRBV9	.	CASSVVPGDVDGYTF	TGTGCCAGCAGCGTAGTCCCGGGAGACGTCGATGGCTACACCTTC
few	TRBJ2-7	TRBV30	TRBD1	CAWKQGTYEQYF	TGTGCCTGGAAACAGGGGACCTACGAGCAGTACTTC
.	TRBJ1-2	TRBV11-2	TRBD1	CASSLATGVDNYGYTF	TGTGCCAGCAGCTTAGCTACAGGGGTAGATAACTATGGCTACACCTTC
.	TRBJ1-1	TRBV7-2	.	CASSSTMNTEAFF	TGTGCCAGCAGCTCGACAATGAACACTGAAGCTTTCTTT
.	TRBJ1-2	TRBV21-1	.	CASSKGRGANYGYTF	TGTGCCAGCAGCAAAGGCAGAGGAGCTAACTATGGCTACACCTTC